This passage covers 17 T cell receptor beta chains from one sample sequenced in a study of blood T cell repertoires in COVID-19. Produced via immunoSEQ multiplex PCR; TCRdb's table is partial and in-frame only. In the table there are 90,000 to 110,000 clones, roughly 80% of which are singletons. Sequencing was carried out using peripheral blood. The receptors shown here come from a woman between 65 and 79 years old with acute or convalescent COVID-19.

This clone appeared a few times. This chain links TRBV10-3 with TRBJ2-1; 12 nucleotides align to TRBD2. Per germline, CDR1 ENHRY and CDR2 SYGVKD. CDR3 size: 15 residues. With V trimmed by 10 bases and J by 8 bases, 12 bases remained unmatched. The CDR3 spells CATSPRPSGGDEQFF. The CDR3 region has the DNA TGTGCCACCTCACCACGCCCTAGCGGGGGGGATGAGCAGTTCTTC.

This chain joins TRBV28 and TRBJ2-7, with D perhaps TRBD2 (5 bases). Looked up from germline, CDR1 is MDHEN and CDR2 is SYDVKM. The CDR3 contains 11 residues. The V and J ends lost 2 bases and 7 bases respectively, with 6 bases between them. As DNA, the CDR3 is TGTGCCAGCAGTTTAACGGGGGAGCAGTACTTC. Its translation: CASSLTGEQYF.

The rearrangement links TRBV19 to TRBJ1-4; 10 bases are shared with TRBD1. Trimming took 7 bases from V and 3 from J; bases not matched to a gene: 26. Germline assignment: CDR1 LNHDA and CDR2 SQIVND (reference sequence). The length of the CDR3 is 22 residues. This CDR3 is CASNNPDIDGTGEMGANEKLFF. CDR3 nucleotides: TGTGCCAGTAACAATCCCGATATTGACGGGACAGGGGAAATGGGAGCTAATGAAAAACTGTTTTTT.

The V gene is TRBV14, the J gene TRBJ1-4; D call uncertain. Looked up from germline, CDR1 is SGHDN and CDR2 is FVKESK. The CDR3 covers 15 residues. V was shortened by 1 base and J by 4 bases, with 10 bases between the two germline ends. The CDR3 sequence is CASSQVPGLNEKLFF. For the CDR3, the DNA is TGTGCCAGCAGCCAAGTACCCGGACTTAATGAAAAACTGTTTTTT.

The chain couples TRBV18 to TRBJ1-4; TRBD1 aligns across 9 bases. Germline V gene sequence: CDR1 KGHSH, CDR2 LQKENI. The CDR3 runs to 15 residues. Trimming at V came to 6 bases and at J to 8 bases, leaving 10 bases not matched to a gene. The CDR3 loop reads CASSLPGTGREKLFF. As DNA, the CDR3 is TGTGCCAGCTCCCTACCCGGGACAGGGAGGGAAAAACTGTTTTTT.

Details on this clone: This may stem from a read error, because a much larger clone lies one nucleotide away. Other DNA sequences in this specimen translate into the identical CDR3. This chain connects TRBV5-1 to TRBJ2-7; 8 bases are shared with TRBD2. This CDR3 comprises 16 residues. Germline assignment: CDR1 SGHRS and CDR2 YFSETQ. The V segment lost 10 bases and the J segment 7 bases; nucleotides outside the gene matches: 22. The CDR3 protein is CARLSLRGGRGWEQYF. The CDR3 DNA follows: TGCGCCCGCTTGAGCCTTCGGGGGGGCCGGGGGTGGGAGCAGTACTTC.

J is TRBJ2-7 and V is TRBV15; TRBD1 matches 8 bases. This CDR3 has 17 residues. J gave up 4 bases and V 2 bases, and 13 bases lay outside the gene matches. Per the germline V gene, CDR1 is LNHNV and CDR2 is YYDKDF (reference sequence). CDR3 nucleotides: TGTGCCACCAGCAGACCGTTCAGGACAGGGTGGAGGTACGAGCAGTACTTC. Amino acids: CATSRPFRTGWRYEQYF. The entire variable domain, with the rest obtained from reference TRBV15 and TRBJ2-7, is as follows: DAMVIQNPRYQVTQFGKPVTLSCSQTLNHNVMYWYQQKSSQAPKLLFHYYDKDFNNEADTPDNFQSRRPNTSFCFLDIRSPGLGDTAMYLCATSRPFRTGWRYEQYFGPGTRLTVT.

This sequence joins TRBV6-4 and TRBJ2-1; TRBD1 aligns across 9 bases. Germline CDR1 MRHNA, CDR2 SNTAGT. Trimming removed 5 bases from V and 7 bases from J; junction bases left unmatched: 9. The CDR3 length is 15 residues. CDR3 loop: CASSPQGAIPNEQFF. The CDR3 DNA reads TGTGCCAGCAGTCCACAGGGGGCCATTCCAAATGAGCAGTTCTTC.

On this clone: Other nucleotide sequences from this sample produce the same CDR3. The V gene is TRBV18, the J gene TRBJ2-2; the D is unclear. Deletions cut 1 base from V and 2 bases from J, with 8 bases between. Germline V gives CDR1 KGHSH, CDR2 LQKENI. The CDR3 is 15 residues long. CDR3 in amino acids: CASSPRQGNTGELFF. The CDR3 coding sequence is TGTGCCAGCTCACCACGACAAGGCAACACCGGGGAGCTGTTTTTT.

The rearrangement joins TRBV5-8 to TRBJ2-3; D is possibly TRBD1 (6 bases). V was cut by 6 bases and J by 2 bases, with 10 bases left in between. The CDR3 has 13 amino acids. CDR1 SGHTS and CDR2 YDEGEE come from the germline V gene. The CDR3 sequence: CASTGVYTDTQYF. CDR3 coding DNA: TGTGCCAGCACAGGGGTCTACACAGATACGCAGTATTTT.

The chain links TRBV30 to TRBJ1-6, with 11 bases fitting TRBD1. V lost 4 bases and J lost 12; bases outside the gene matches: 11. Germline V gene lookup returns CDR1 GTSNPN and CDR2 SVGIG (reference sequence). The length of the CDR3 is 15 residues. The CDR3 DNA follows: TGTGCCTGGACAGAGGACAGGGGGCCTCTTGTACCCCTCCACTTT. This codes for CAWTEDRGPLVPLHF.

J is TRBJ1-5 and V is TRBV27; 7 nucleotides agree with TRBD1. There are 19 residues in the CDR3. Germline V gene sequence: CDR1 MNHEY, CDR2 SMNVEV (reference sequence). V dropped 2 bases and J dropped 0; count of bases not matched to a gene: 13. CDR3 nucleotides: TGTGCCAGCAGTTTACGGTACTGGACAGGCGATTATAGCAATCAGCCCCAGCATTTT. As protein: CASSLRYWTGDYSNQPQHF.

The chain combines TRBV7-9 with TRBJ2-3, with D uncertain. The CDR3 runs to 15 residues. CDR1 is SEHNR, CDR2 FQNEAQ, per germline (reference sequence). V was trimmed by 1 base and J by 0 bases, leaving 8 bases between them. The CDR3, as DNA: TGTGCCAGCAGCTTAGGGGCCAGGAGCACAGATACGCAGTATTTT. Its translation: CASSLGARSTDTQYF. Full variable domain (rest looked up from reference TRBV7-9 and TRBJ2-3): DTGVSQNPRHKITKRGQNVTFRCDPISEHNRLYWYRQTLGQGPEFLTYFQNEAQLEKSRLLSDRFSAERPKGSFSTLEIQRTEQGDSAMYLCASSLGARSTDTQYFGPGTRLTVL.

The chain links TRBV6-5 to TRBJ2-5; TRBD2 matches at 7 bases. CDR3 size: 13 residues. Germline V gene sequence: CDR1 MNHEY, CDR2 SVGAGI. J was trimmed by 4 bases and V by 8 bases; bases with no gene match: 7. The CDR3 here is CASPGLGSETQYF. The CDR3, as DNA: TGTGCCAGCCCCGGACTAGGCTCAGAGACCCAGTACTTC.

This chain connects TRBV4-3 to TRBJ2-5; D is possibly TRBD1 (5 bases). The CDR3 covers 17 residues. The V and J ends lost 1 base and 2 bases respectively, with 17 bases between them. Germline V gives CDR1 LGHNA, CDR2 YSLEER. The CDR3 region has the DNA TGCGCCAGCAGCCAAGTCTCCCCTGGGGCGAGACAAGAGACCCAGTACTTC. As protein: CASSQVSPGARQETQYF.

The chain has TRBV25-1 and TRBJ2-3, with 7 bases aligning to TRBD2. J was trimmed by 1 base and V by 5 bases; bases with no gene match: 0. This CDR3 contains 13 residues. CDR1 and CDR2 from the germline V gene are MGHDK and SYGVNS. CDR3 loop: CASSRGGTDTQYF. The DNA for the CDR3 is TGTGCCAGCAGTCGGGGGGGCACAGATACGCAGTATTTT. Filled out from reference TRBV25-1 and TRBJ2-3, the complete variable domain reads EADIYQTPRYLVIGTGKKITLECSQTMGHDKMYWYQQDPGMELHLIHYSYGVNSTEKGDLSSESTVSRIRTEHFPLTLESARPSHTSQYLCASSRGGTDTQYFGPGTRLTVL.

The rearrangement joins TRBV3-1 (or the pseudogene TRBV3-2) to TRBJ2-5; D is ambiguous. V was cut by 0 bases and J by 3 bases, with 8 bases left in between. The germline CDR1 and CDR2 sequences are LGHDT and YNNKEL (reference sequence). The CDR3 consists of 14 residues. The CDR3: CASSQEGRKETQYF. CDR3 sequence (DNA): TGTGCCAGCAGCCAAGAAGGCAGGAAAGAGACCCAGTACTTC.